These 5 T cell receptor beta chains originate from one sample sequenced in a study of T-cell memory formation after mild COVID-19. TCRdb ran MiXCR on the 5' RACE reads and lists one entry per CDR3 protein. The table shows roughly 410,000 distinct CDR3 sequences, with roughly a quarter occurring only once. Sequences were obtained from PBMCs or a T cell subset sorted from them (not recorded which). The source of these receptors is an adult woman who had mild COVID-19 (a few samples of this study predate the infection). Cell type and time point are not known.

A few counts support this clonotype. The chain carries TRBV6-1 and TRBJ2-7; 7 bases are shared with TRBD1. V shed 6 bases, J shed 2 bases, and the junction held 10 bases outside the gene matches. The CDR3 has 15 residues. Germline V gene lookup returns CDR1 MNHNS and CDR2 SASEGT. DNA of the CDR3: TGTGCCAGCAGCGCCGGGACAGCCGTTACCTACGAGCAGTACTTC. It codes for CASSAGTAVTYEQYF.

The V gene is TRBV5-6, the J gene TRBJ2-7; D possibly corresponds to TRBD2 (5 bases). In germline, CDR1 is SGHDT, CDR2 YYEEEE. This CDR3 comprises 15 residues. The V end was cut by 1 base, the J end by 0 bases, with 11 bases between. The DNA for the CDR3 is TGTGCCAGCAGCTTGAATCCGGGGAGCTCCTACGAGCAGTACTTC. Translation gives CASSLNPGSSYEQYF.

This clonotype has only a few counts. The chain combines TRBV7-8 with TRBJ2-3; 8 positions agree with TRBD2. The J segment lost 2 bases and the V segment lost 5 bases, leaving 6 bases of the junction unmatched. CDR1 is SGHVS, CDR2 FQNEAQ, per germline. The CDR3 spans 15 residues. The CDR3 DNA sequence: TGTGCCAGCAGCAGTAGCGGGGACCTCACAGATACGCAGTATTTT. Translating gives CASSSSGDLTDTQYF.

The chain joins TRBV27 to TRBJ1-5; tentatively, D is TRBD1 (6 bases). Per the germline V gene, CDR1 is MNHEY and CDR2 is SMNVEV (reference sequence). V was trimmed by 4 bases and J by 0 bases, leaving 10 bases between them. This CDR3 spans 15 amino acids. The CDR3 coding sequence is TGTGCCAGCAGTTCAGGGGCAGCTAGCAATCAGCCCCAGCATTTT. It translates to CASSSGAASNQPQHF.

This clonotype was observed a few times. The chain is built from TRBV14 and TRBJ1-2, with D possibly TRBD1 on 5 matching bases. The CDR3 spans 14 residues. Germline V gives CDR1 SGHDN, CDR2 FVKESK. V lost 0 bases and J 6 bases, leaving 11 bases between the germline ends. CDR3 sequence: CASSQDWGWDGYTF. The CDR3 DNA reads TGTGCCAGCAGCCAAGACTGGGGGTGGGATGGCTACACCTTC.